This T cell receptor beta chain was captured by sequencing in a study of T cells in Graves' hyperthyroidism and ophthalmopathy. TCR beta CDR3 regions were amplified from RNA. HTBI primers drove first-round RT-PCR of the TCR CDR3. TCRdb reprocessed the multiplex PCR reads with MiXCR, giving one entry per CDR3 protein. The sample yields more than 500,000 distinct CDR3 sequences, about 16% seen once. Points on this clonotype: Because the CDR3's place on the DNA is in doubt, the DNA is left out and the CDR3 is given as listed by TCRdb.

Looked up from germline, CDR1 is MNHEY and CDR2 is SVGEGT. Ends included, the CDR3 has 13 residues. The source material was blood. V and J are TRBV6-2 or TRBV6-3 and TRBJ2-7. This TCR was sampled from a woman aged 30 to 39 with Graves' ophthalmopathy. The CDR3 here is CASTLGISYEQYF.